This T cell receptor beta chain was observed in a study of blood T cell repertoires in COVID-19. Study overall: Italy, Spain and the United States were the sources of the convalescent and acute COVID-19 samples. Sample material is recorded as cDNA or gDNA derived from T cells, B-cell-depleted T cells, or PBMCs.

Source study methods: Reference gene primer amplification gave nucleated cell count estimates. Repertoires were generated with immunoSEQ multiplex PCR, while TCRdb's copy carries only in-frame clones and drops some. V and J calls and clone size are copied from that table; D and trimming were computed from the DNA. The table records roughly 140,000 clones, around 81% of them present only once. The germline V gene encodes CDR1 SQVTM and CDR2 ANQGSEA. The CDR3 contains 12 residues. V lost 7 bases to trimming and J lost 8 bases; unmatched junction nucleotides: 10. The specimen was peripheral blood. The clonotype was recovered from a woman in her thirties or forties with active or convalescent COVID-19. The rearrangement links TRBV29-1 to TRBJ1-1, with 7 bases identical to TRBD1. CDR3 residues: CSARQGSIEAFF. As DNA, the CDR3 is TGCAGCGCCCGACAGGGAAGTATCGAAGCTTTCTTT.